The T cell receptor (beta chain) under discussion was sequenced for a study of shared clonotypes between healthy human individuals. Terminally differentiated effector memory CD45RA+ cells were left out of the naive CD8 fraction, which was CD45RO-negative and positively selected for CCR7. Clones were read by immunoSEQ multiplex PCR, and TCRdb kept only the in-frame ones, dropping some. The sample lists approximately 720,000 clones, approximately 90% occurring once. V gave up 5 bases and J gave up 5 bases; unmatched junction bases: 17. The CDR3 has 18 residues. Germline V gene sequence: CDR1 SEHNR, CDR2 FQNEAQ (reference sequence).

The sequenced material came from naive CD8+ T cells sorted from blood. The receptor was isolated from a man aged 25-45 years in good health. The V and J genes are TRBV7-9 and TRBJ2-1; 8 nucleotides align to TRBD1. CDR3 loop: CASSHLGQDAGRDNEQFF. The CDR3 DNA reads TGTGCCAGCAGCCACTTGGGACAGGATGCAGGACGGGACAATGAGCAGTTCTTC.